This T cell receptor (beta chain) was captured in a study of shared clonotypes between healthy human individuals. Turning to this clone: Its antigen is currently unknown.

A CD45RA-negative memory subset and a CD45RA+ naive subset were separated from the CD4+ cells. Study-wide findings and caveats: Blood was the only sampled material, and tissue repertoires likely differ.

The protocol was immunoSEQ multiplex PCR, while the TCRdb copy is restricted to in-frame clones and leaves out a portion. The table includes about 1.1 million clones, around three quarters detected once. The sequencing input was memory CD4+ T cells from PBMCs. As to subset: CD45RA-negative fraction. This TCR was recovered from a man younger than 35 in good health. Some clones in this sample may be carry-over from other donors' samples.

The CDR3 protein is CASTPEGGSDTEAFF. In DNA, the CDR3 is TGTGCCAGCACCCCGGAGGGGGGATCCGACACTGAAGCTTTCTTT. The rearrangement links TRBV2 to TRBJ1-1; D is possibly TRBD1 (6 bases). This CDR3 comprises 15 residues. The ends were cut back, 7 bases at V and 3 bases at J, with 18 bases in the middle. Germline V gene data show CDR1 as SNHLY and CDR2 as FYNNEI.